The 29 T cell receptor beta chains presented below share a single source sample, sequenced in a study of T-cell reconstitution after alpha-beta-depleted transplantation in children. Unique molecular identifiers were built into the TCRbeta library. TCRdb re-derived calls from the PCR reads in MiXCR, one entry per CDR3 protein. Here the sample spans 200,000 or so distinct CDR3 sequences, 8.4% being singletons. The starting material was PBMCs, mostly from graft donor cells, obtained 360 days after TCRalphabeta/CD19-depleted stem cell transplant. These receptors were taken from a male patient aged 2 to 10 who had a stem cell transplant for acute myeloid leukemia, so the T cells may come from the graft donor.

This clonotype was recorded many times. V is TRBV20-1 and J is TRBJ2-1; D possibly corresponds to TRBD2 (5 bases). Germline CDR1 DFQATT, CDR2 SNEGSKA (reference sequence). Trimming pared 6 bases from V and 9 bases from J, leaving 21 bases between. The CDR3 extends over 14 amino acids. Written as DNA, the CDR3 is TGCAGTGCCCCCCGGCTAGCCCTGAAGGGTGAGCAGTTCTTC. It translates to CSAPRLALKGEQFF.

The sample holds many counts of this clonotype. The chain carries TRBV20-1 and TRBJ2-7, with a weak D call TRBD2 (6 bases). The length of the CDR3 is 15 residues. V gave up 3 bases and J gave up 0 bases, with 15 bases separating them. Germline lookup yields CDR1 DFQATT and CDR2 SNEGSKA (reference sequence). Written as DNA, the CDR3 is TGCAGTGCTAGGGATCTTCGGGGGAGCTCCTACGAGCAGTACGTC. Protein: CSARDLRGSSYEQYV.

This clonotype showed up many times. V and J are TRBV5-1 and TRBJ2-5, with TRBD1 matching 7 bases. The V gene's germline CDR1 is SGHRS and CDR2 YFSETQ. The CDR3 runs 14 residues. V was pared by 2 bases and J by 5 bases, with 6 bases of the junction left unmatched. CDR3 protein: CASSFIDREETQYF. As DNA, the CDR3 is TGCGCCAGCAGCTTTATCGACAGGGAGGAGACCCAGTACTTC.

This clonotype was seen a few times. This chain connects TRBV12-5 to TRBJ2-5; no firm D call. The CDR3 extends over 12 amino acids. Trimming took 2 bases from V and 5 from J, leaving 6 bases between them. Germline CDR1 and CDR2: LGHNT and FRNRAP. CDR3 DNA sequence: TGTGCTAGTGGTTTGAGTCTGGAGACCCAGTACTTC. Protein sequence: CASGLSLETQYF. Combining the CDR3 with reference TRBV12-5 and TRBJ2-5 gives the whole variable domain DARVTQTPRHKVTEMGQEVTMRCQPILGHNTVFWYRQTMMQGLELLAYFRNRAPLDDSGMPKDRFSAEMPDATLATLKIQPSEPRDSAVYFCASGLSLETQYFGPGTRLLVL.

The gene calls are TRBV9 and TRBJ2-5; 11 bases agree with TRBD2. Trimming cost V 4 bases and J 3 bases; bases outside gene matches: 5. The CDR3 consists of 15 residues. In germline, CDR1 is SGDLS, CDR2 YYNGEE. The CDR3 here is CASSPHSGGEETQYF. The CDR3 nucleotides are TGTGCCAGCAGCCCCCATAGCGGGGGGGAAGAGACCCAGTACTTC. The whole variable domain, filled in from reference TRBV9 and TRBJ2-5, reads DSGVTQTPKHLITATGQRVTLRCSPRSGDLSVYWYQQSLDQGLQFLIQYYNGEERAKGNILERFSAQQFPDLHSELNLSSLELGDSALYFCASSPHSGGEETQYFGPGTRLLVL.

This sequence joins TRBV18 and TRBJ2-5; D tentatively fits TRBD1 or TRBD2 (5 bases each). CDR1 is KGHSH, CDR2 LQKENI, per germline. There are 15 residues in the CDR3. The V end lost 0 bases, the J end lost 3 bases, and 11 bases lay between the germline ends. CDR3 DNA sequence: TGTGCCAGCTCACCACCGGGGGTCTGGGAAGAGACCCAGTACTTC. It translates to CASSPPGVWEETQYF.

The V and J genes are TRBV29-1 and TRBJ2-1; no definite D call. The germline CDR1 and CDR2 sequences are SQVTM and ANQGSEA. The CDR3 contains 12 residues. V was clipped by 5 bases and J by 4 bases, with 9 bases between them. The CDR3 DNA reads TGCAGCGTTTCGGACGGTTACAATGAGCAGTTCTTC. Translating gives CSVSDGYNEQFF.

This clonotype was seen only a few times. The chain couples TRBV6-1 to TRBJ2-1; D gene ambiguous. Germline assignment: CDR1 MNHNS and CDR2 SASEGT. The V gene lost 6 bases and the J gene lost 8 bases, with 14 bases spanning the gap. This CDR3 comprises 13 residues. CDR3 amino acids: CASRTPPWDEQFF. The CDR3 DNA sequence: TGTGCCAGCAGGACACCTCCTTGGGATGAGCAGTTCTTC.

The chain has TRBV20-1 and TRBJ1-4; D is undetermined. In germline, CDR1 is DFQATT, CDR2 SNEGSKA (reference sequence). Trimming left V 0 bases short and J 7 bases short, with 12 bases between. The CDR3 loop spans 14 amino acids. The CDR3 nucleotides are TGCAGTGCTAGAGATCCTATCCCACCTGAAAAACTGTTTTTT. It codes for CSARDPIPPEKLFF.

The genes are TRBV12-3 or TRBV12-4 and TRBJ1-5, with D unresolved. This CDR3 is 14 amino acids long. The germline V and J ends were trimmed by 3 bases and 2 bases, with 8 bases remaining between them. CDR3 bases: TGTGCCAGCAGTTTCCGGGGTGGCAATCAGCCCCAGCATTTT. This gives the protein CASSFRGGNQPQHF.

In its sample, this clonotype was seen a few times. V gene TRBV7-8 combines with J gene TRBJ1-2, with 7 bases matching TRBD1. V lost 1 base to trimming and J lost 10 bases; unmatched junction nucleotides: 9. This CDR3 is 14 amino acids long. Per germline, CDR1 SGHVS and CDR2 FQNEAQ. CDR3 in DNA: TGTGCCAGCAGCTTAGTCCCCGACAGGGAGGACTACACCTTC. This encodes CASSLVPDREDYTF.

This clonotype has ten or more counts. The chain recombines TRBV5-1 with TRBJ2-7; D is unresolved. Trimming took off 0 bases at V and 3 bases at J, with 10 bases between the two ends. This CDR3 is 14 amino acids long. The germline CDR1 and CDR2 sequences are SGHRS and YFSETQ. CDR3 nucleotides: TGCGCCAGCAGCTTGGAGGCTAACTACTACGAGCAGTACTTC. As protein: CASSLEANYYEQYF.

This clonotype appeared many times. The chain has TRBV12-5 and TRBJ2-2, with TRBD2 as a possible D gene (6 bases). The V end lost 4 bases, the J end lost 1 base, and 16 bases lay between the germline ends. CDR1 and CDR2 from the germline V gene are LGHNT and FRNRAP. CDR3 length equals 17 residues. The DNA of the CDR3 is TGTGCTAGTGGTTCGGGCCGGACGGGGGAGAACACCGGGGAGCTGTTTTTT. It encodes CASGSGRTGENTGELFF.

This clonotype was counted at least ten times. J is TRBJ1-2 and V is TRBV27; 8 bases fit TRBD1. The germline CDR1 and CDR2 sequences are MNHEY and SMNVEV (reference sequence). The CDR3 runs to 15 residues. V gave up 4 bases and J gave up 4 bases; unmatched junction bases: 8. CDR3 protein: CASSYRTGSIYGYTF. The CDR3 bases are TGTGCCAGCAGTTATCGGACAGGGAGTATCTATGGCTACACCTTC.

The V gene is TRBV12-3 or TRBV12-4, the J gene TRBJ1-5, with D maybe TRBD1 (6 bases). Trimming cost V 3 bases and J 6 bases, with 12 bases left between them. The CDR3 is made up of 14 amino acids. The CDR3 region has the DNA TGTGCCAGCAGTTTGAACAGGGAGGGTCAGCCCCAGCATTTT. Translated, it gives CASSLNREGQPQHF.

The table lists this clonotype with a few counts. V gene TRBV2 combines with J gene TRBJ2-7; 9 positions agree with TRBD2. With V trimmed by 5 bases and J by 0 bases, 8 bases remained unmatched. This CDR3 has 16 residues. Germline-derived CDR1 and CDR2 are SNHLY and FYNNEI. As DNA, the CDR3 is TGTGCCAGCAGTCCTCTAGCGGGGCCATTCTCCTACGAGCAGTACTTC. Encoded protein: CASSPLAGPFSYEQYF.

This clonotype was recorded a few times. The V call is TRBV24-1, the J call TRBJ2-4, with a tentative D call TRBD1 (6 bases). This CDR3 comprises 18 residues. Germline V CDR1 and CDR2: KGHDR, SFDVKD. The V end lost 0 bases, the J end lost 1 base, and 15 bases lay between the germline ends. CDR3 protein: CATSDLPGGPLAKNIQYF. CDR3 nucleotide sequence: TGTGCCACCAGTGATTTGCCTGGGGGCCCCTTGGCCAAAAACATTCAGTACTTC.

This chain connects TRBV6-1 to TRBJ1-6; D perhaps matches TRBD1 (5 bases). CDR3 size: 13 residues. V lost 10 bases and J 7 bases, leaving 14 bases between the germline ends. CDR1 and CDR2 (germline): MNHNS, SASEGT. CDR3 nucleotides: TGTGCCACCTCCGGGACCAGAAATTCACCCCTCCACTTT. Translated: CATSGTRNSPLHF.

This clonotype was observed a few times. V and J are TRBV29-1 and TRBJ2-5, with TRBD1 matching 8 bases. This CDR3 has 12 amino acids. The germline gives CDR1 SQVTM, CDR2 ANQGSEA. The V and J ends lost 7 bases and 4 bases, in that order; junction bases with no gene match: 5. CDR3 residues: CSGLTGGETQYF. CDR3 nucleotides: TGCAGCGGGCTTACAGGGGGAGAGACCCAGTACTTC.

This clonotype was recorded a few times. The chain joins TRBV20-1 to TRBJ2-7, with D unclear. This CDR3 spans 12 amino acids. V lost 3 bases to trimming and J lost 3 bases, with 9 bases between them. The germline V gene encodes CDR1 DFQATT and CDR2 SNEGSKA (reference sequence). Here the CDR3 reads CSASKGNYEQYF. The CDR3 DNA is TGCAGTGCTAGTAAAGGGAACTACGAGCAGTACTTC.

This clonotype was seen a handful of times. As DNA, the CDR3 is TGTGCCAGCAGCTCTCCCGGACAGGGGCGGACCGAGCAGTACTTC. Translation: CASSSPGQGRTEQYF. The V and J genes are TRBV13 and TRBJ2-7; 9 nucleotides line up with TRBD1. The V gene's germline CDR1 is PRHDT and CDR2 FYEKMQ (reference sequence). Trimming cost V 4 bases and J 6 bases; bases outside gene matches: 10. This CDR3 comprises 15 residues.

This chain links TRBV20-1 with TRBJ1-2; 9 bases are a match to TRBD1. CDR1 and CDR2 from the germline V gene are DFQATT and SNEGSKA (reference sequence). The CDR3 loop spans 14 amino acids. V trimming: 3 bases; J trimming: 4 bases; junction bases outside the gene matches: 6. The CDR3 DNA sequence: TGCAGTGCTAGGGGACAGGGTCAAATCTATGGCTACACCTTC. Protein: CSARGQGQIYGYTF.

This clonotype was seen ten or more times. V gene TRBV24-1 combines with J gene TRBJ2-5; the D is unclear. CDR3 length: 15 residues. V lost 4 bases to trimming and J lost 1 base, with 12 bases between them. Germline V lookup: CDR1 KGHDR, CDR2 SFDVKD. The DNA of the CDR3 is TGTGCCACCAGTGAAGGTCGGAAGGGCCAAGAGACCCAGTACTTC. Encoded protein: CATSEGRKGQETQYF.

This clonotype occurred a few times. The chain joins TRBV12-3 or TRBV12-4 to TRBJ1-2; tentative D call: TRBD1 (5 bases). The CDR3 covers 14 residues. V shed 1 base and J shed 6 bases, with 12 bases lying between them. The CDR3 here is CASSLGQGLHGYTF. The CDR3 DNA reads as TGTGCCAGCAGTTTAGGTCAGGGCCTCCATGGCTACACCTTC.

The chain links TRBV24-1 to TRBJ1-5; D is ambiguous. CDR3 length: 13 amino acids. Germline loops: CDR1 KGHDR, CDR2 SFDVKD. Trimming cost V 6 bases and J 3 bases, with 8 bases left between them. The CDR3 DNA reads as TGTGCCACCAGTAGAGGGTTCAATCAGCCCCAGCATTTT. Its protein product is CATSRGFNQPQHF.

V usage is TRBV20-1 and J usage is TRBJ2-7; the match to TRBD1 covers 11 bases. V trimming: 2 bases; J trimming: 5 bases; junction bases outside the gene matches: 5. CDR3 size: 14 residues. Germline values: CDR1 DFQATT, CDR2 SNEGSKA (reference sequence). The CDR3 DNA sequence: TGCAGTGCTAGATTGGACAGGGGGCGAAACGAGCAGTACTTC. It translates to CSARLDRGRNEQYF.

This clonotype has a count of ten or more. This chain links TRBV12-3 or TRBV12-4 with TRBJ2-7; TRBD1 aligns across 7 bases. The CDR3 runs 15 residues. The J segment lost 3 bases and the V segment lost 6 bases, leaving 11 bases of the junction unmatched. The CDR3 reads CASSLPGTASYEQYF. CDR3 nucleotide sequence: TGTGCCAGCAGCCTCCCCGGGACAGCCAGCTACGAGCAGTACTTC.

The chain links TRBV20-1 to TRBJ1-5; D uncertain. The CDR3 runs 13 residues. The V end was cut by 6 bases, the J end by 3 bases, with 12 bases between. Germline V lookup: CDR1 DFQATT, CDR2 SNEGSKA (reference sequence). The CDR3 sequence: CSATETVNQPQHF. CDR3 coding DNA: TGCAGTGCCACAGAGACCGTCAATCAGCCCCAGCATTTT.

V gene TRBV12-3 or TRBV12-4 combines with J gene TRBJ2-1; 13 bases map to TRBD2. The CDR3 extends over 18 amino acids. J gave up 4 bases and V 7 bases, and 13 bases lay outside the gene matches. The CDR3 sequence: CASKGLAGTYGGYNEQFF. For the CDR3, the DNA is TGTGCCAGCAAGGGACTAGCGGGGACGTACGGGGGTTACAATGAGCAGTTCTTC.